The rows below give T cell receptor beta chains drawn from one sample of a study of T cells in Graves' hyperthyroidism and ophthalmopathy. TCRdb re-called the multiplex PCR reads with MiXCR, one entry per CDR3 protein. The table lists around 340,000 distinct CDR3 sequences, 14% of them singletons. The sequenced sample consisted of blood. The receptors were gathered from a woman in her 30s with Graves' hyperthyroidism. CDR3s include the opening cysteine and the closing phenylalanine or tryptophan. Fields, in order: J gene, D gene, V gene, CDR3 protein. A D gene is named only where the DNA matches it firmly.

j_call: TRBJ1-4
d_call: NA
v_call: TRBV20-1
cdr3_aa: CSARGLVEKLFF

j_call: TRBJ2-1
d_call: TRBD1
v_call: TRBV30
cdr3_aa: CAWTTGGSYNEQFF

j_call: TRBJ1-4
d_call: NA
v_call: TRBV2
cdr3_aa: CASGGRHSGEKLFF

j_call: TRBJ2-2
d_call: NA
v_call: TRBV5-1
cdr3_aa: CASSAIEGPGELFF

j_call: TRBJ1-1
d_call: NA
v_call: TRBV7-2
cdr3_aa: CASSWLGNQMNTEAFF

j_call: TRBJ1-5
d_call: TRBD1
v_call: TRBV2
cdr3_aa: CASSDRGVGGNQPQHF

j_call: TRBJ2-1
d_call: NA
v_call: TRBV29-1
cdr3_aa: CSVASSSYNEQFF

j_call: TRBJ2-3
d_call: NA
v_call: TRBV28
cdr3_aa: CASSQDTQYF

j_call: TRBJ1-4
d_call: TRBD1
v_call: TRBV4-1
cdr3_aa: CASSQGQGATNEKLFF

j_call: TRBJ2-3
d_call: TRBD1
v_call: TRBV2
cdr3_aa: CASSVTGTGTMGVIDTQYF

j_call: TRBJ2-3
d_call: TRBD2
v_call: TRBV11-3
cdr3_aa: CASSPGLAVTDTQYF

j_call: TRBJ1-1
d_call: TRBD1
v_call: TRBV3-1
cdr3_aa: CASSHLPGGQRAFF

j_call: TRBJ2-1
d_call: NA
v_call: TRBV11-2
cdr3_aa: CASSQGRGEKSYNEQFF

j_call: TRBJ2-1
d_call: NA
v_call: TRBV28
cdr3_aa: CASSPPLGSSQFGDNEQFF

j_call: TRBJ1-1
d_call: TRBD1
v_call: TRBV29-1
cdr3_aa: CSVDPGQGTIEAFF

j_call: TRBJ1-2
d_call: NA
v_call: TRBV6-2/TRBV6-3
cdr3_aa: CASSYSRRYGYTF

j_call: TRBJ2-7
d_call: TRBD2
v_call: TRBV3-1
cdr3_aa: CASRRSGTSFEQYF

j_call: TRBJ2-7
d_call: NA
v_call: TRBV11-2
cdr3_aa: CASSLIGVPSYEQYF

j_call: TRBJ2-5
d_call: NA
v_call: TRBV6-1
cdr3_aa: CASSEGASKETQYF

j_call: TRBJ2-7
d_call: NA
v_call: TRBV18
cdr3_aa: CASSQGQSYEQYF

j_call: TRBJ1-1
d_call: NA
v_call: TRBV4-3
cdr3_aa: CASSQDGGVNTEAFF

j_call: TRBJ2-3
d_call: TRBD2
v_call: TRBV5-5
cdr3_aa: CASSLASGSDTQYF

j_call: TRBJ2-6
d_call: NA
v_call: TRBV27
cdr3_aa: CASSLSRGSGANVLTF

j_call: TRBJ2-7
d_call: NA
v_call: TRBV4-2
cdr3_aa: CASSQENYYEQYF

j_call: TRBJ1-2
d_call: TRBD1
v_call: TRBV13
cdr3_aa: CASSSRTGEGYTF

j_call: TRBJ2-5
d_call: NA
v_call: TRBV20-1
cdr3_aa: CSAPSPGIQTQYF

j_call: TRBJ1-5
d_call: TRBD1
v_call: TRBV5-1
cdr3_aa: CASSRTGTPNQPQHF

j_call: TRBJ2-3
d_call: NA
v_call: TRBV20-1
cdr3_aa: CSAGPRDTQYF

j_call: TRBJ2-5
d_call: NA
v_call: TRBV28
cdr3_aa: CASSLSGPGTSAMETQYF

j_call: TRBJ2-7
d_call: NA
v_call: TRBV11-2
cdr3_aa: CASTEEPGSSYEQYF

j_call: TRBJ1-2
d_call: NA
v_call: TRBV27
cdr3_aa: CASRAGRRGYTF

j_call: TRBJ1-2
d_call: NA
v_call: TRBV9
cdr3_aa: CASSPPGVGYTF

j_call: TRBJ2-7
d_call: NA
v_call: TRBV13
cdr3_aa: CASSSRDPTEPYEQYF

j_call: TRBJ2-5
d_call: TRBD2
v_call: TRBV3-1
cdr3_aa: CASSGLAGGQETQYF

j_call: TRBJ2-2
d_call: NA
v_call: TRBV5-1
cdr3_aa: CASSVAPNTGELFF

j_call: TRBJ2-5
d_call: TRBD2
v_call: TRBV5-8
cdr3_aa: CASSPPAGGRETQYF

j_call: TRBJ1-1
d_call: TRBD1
v_call: TRBV20-1
cdr3_aa: CSARDRGRTEAFF